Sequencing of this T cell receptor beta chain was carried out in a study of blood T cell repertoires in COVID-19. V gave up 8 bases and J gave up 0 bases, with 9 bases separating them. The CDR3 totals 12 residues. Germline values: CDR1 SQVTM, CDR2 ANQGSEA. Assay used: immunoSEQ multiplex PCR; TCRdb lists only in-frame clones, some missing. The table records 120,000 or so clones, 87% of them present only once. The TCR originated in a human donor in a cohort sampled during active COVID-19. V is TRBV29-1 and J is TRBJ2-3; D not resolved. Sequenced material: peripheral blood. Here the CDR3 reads CSLGTSTDTQYF. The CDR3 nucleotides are TGCAGCCTAGGCACTAGCACAGATACGCAGTATTTT.